The 2 T cell receptor beta chains below were found in one sample sequenced in a study of molecular identifiers for immune sequencing clone quantification. MiXCR, run by TCRdb on the PCR reads, gives a single entry per CDR3 protein. The sample shows over 600,000 distinct CDR3 sequences, just under 20% of them seen only once. Sample: naive CD8+ T cells from blood, with Jurkat cell RNA spiked in. Subset reported: FACS-sorted CD8+CD4-CCR7+CD45RA+ naive T cells. Receptors originate from a human donor in good health. Some libraries in this study had Jurkat cell RNA spiked in.

V and J are TRBV7-9 and TRBJ2-3; TRBD1 might be the D (5 bases). This CDR3 spans 15 amino acids. Germline CDR1 SEHNR, CDR2 FQNEAQ (reference sequence). Trimming stripped 5 bases from V and 2 bases from J, with 14 bases between. This chain's CDR3 is CASSPPTVDTDTQYF. As DNA, the CDR3 is TGTGCCAGCAGCCCACCGACAGTCGACACAGATACGCAGTATTTT.

This clonotype was picked up one time. This may be a read error, as it is one base from a much larger clone. This chain links TRBV19 with TRBJ1-5; D is uncertain. Germline V gives CDR1 LNHDA, CDR2 SQIVND (reference sequence). The CDR3 is 13 residues long. CDR3 region: CASSIGLNQHQHF. CDR3 in DNA: TGTGCCAGTAGTATAGGCTTGAATCAGCACCAGCATTTT.